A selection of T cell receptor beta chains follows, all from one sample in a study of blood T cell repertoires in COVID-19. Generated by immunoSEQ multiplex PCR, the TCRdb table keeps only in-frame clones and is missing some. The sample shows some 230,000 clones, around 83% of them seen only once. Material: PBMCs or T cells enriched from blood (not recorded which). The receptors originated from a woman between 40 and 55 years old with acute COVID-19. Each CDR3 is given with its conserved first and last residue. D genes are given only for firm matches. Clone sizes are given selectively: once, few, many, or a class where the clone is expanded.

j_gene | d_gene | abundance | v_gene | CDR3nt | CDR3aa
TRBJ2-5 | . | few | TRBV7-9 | TGTGCCAGCAGCCCCCCGGCCACGGAGGCCCAGTACTTC | CASSPPATEAQYF
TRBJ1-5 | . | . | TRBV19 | TGTGCCAGTAGTATCGGGGAGCAGCCCCAGCATTTT | CASSIGEQPQHF
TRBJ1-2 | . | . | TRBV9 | TGTGCCAGCAGCGTAGAACCGGAGGACTATGGCTACACCTTC | CASSVEPEDYGYTF
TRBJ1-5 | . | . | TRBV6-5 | TGTGCCAGCAGTTGGACAGCCGGGGATCAGCCCCAGCATTTT | CASSWTAGDQPQHF
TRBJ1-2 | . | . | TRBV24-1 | TGTGCCACCAGTGGATCCCGGTGGTATGGCTACACCTTC | CATSGSRWYGYTF
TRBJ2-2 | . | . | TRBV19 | TGTGCCAGTAGTAACGAGGGCATCGGGGAGCTGTTTTTT | CASSNEGIGELFF
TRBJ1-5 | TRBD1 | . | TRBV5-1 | TGCGCCAGCAGCCCAGACAGGGGGGATCAGCCCCAGCATTTT | CASSPDRGDQPQHF
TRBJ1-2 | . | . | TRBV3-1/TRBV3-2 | TGTGCCAGCAGTCCCCCGGACAGCTCCCCCGGAGGCTACACCTTC | CASSPPDSSPGGYTF
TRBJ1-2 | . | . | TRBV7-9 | TGTGCCAGCAGCCGTGACAGCTATGGCTACACCTTC | CASSRDSYGYTF
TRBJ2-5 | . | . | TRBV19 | TGTGCCAGTAGTAGCAGGGAAATGGGCCCTCAAGAGACCCAGTACTTC | CASSSREMGPQETQYF
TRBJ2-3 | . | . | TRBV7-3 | TGTGCCAGCTCCTCGAGCACAGATACGCAGTATTTT | CASSSSTDTQYF
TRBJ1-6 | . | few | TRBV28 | TGTGCCAGCAGTACAGGGTATAATTCACCCCTCCACTTT | CASSTGYNSPLHF
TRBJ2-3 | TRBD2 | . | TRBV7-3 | TGTGCCAGCAGCTTAGTCGGGGGGAGGTCAGATACGCAGTATTTT | CASSLVGGRSDTQYF
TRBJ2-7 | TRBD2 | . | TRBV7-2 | TGTGCCAGCAGCTTACGAGCCACTAGCGGGGACCCCTACGAGCAGTACTTC | CASSLRATSGDPYEQYF
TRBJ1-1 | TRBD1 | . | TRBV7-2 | TGTGCCAGCAGCACAGGGGGCGGCCGGAACACTGAAGCTTTCTTT | CASSTGGGRNTEAFF
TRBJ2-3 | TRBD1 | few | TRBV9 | TGTGCCAGCAGCATCGGGACAGCAGACACAGATACGCAGTATTTT | CASSIGTADTDTQYF
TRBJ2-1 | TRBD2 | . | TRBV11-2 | TGTGCCAGCACCAAAAGCGGGGCCAAGTACAATGAGCAGTTCTTC | CASTKSGAKYNEQFF
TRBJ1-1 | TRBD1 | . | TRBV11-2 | TGTGCCAGCAGCGAGGGACAGTTGAACACTGAAGCTTTCTTT | CASSEGQLNTEAFF
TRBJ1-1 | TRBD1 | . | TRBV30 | TGTGCCCCGGGACAGGGGCGTAGATATTCTAGGAACACTGAAGCTTTCTTT | CAPGQGRRYSRNTEAFF
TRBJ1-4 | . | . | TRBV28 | TGTGCCAGCAGTAGCCCCCGATCGGCAACTAATGAAAAACTGTTTTTT | CASSSPRSATNEKLFF
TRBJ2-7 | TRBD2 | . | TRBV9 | TGTGCCAGCAGTCCTATTAGCGGGGGGGGCCCTAAAGAGCAGTACTTC | CASSPISGGGPKEQYF
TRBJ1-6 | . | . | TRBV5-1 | TGCGCCAGCAGCTTGGGAGGACAGATAAATTCACCCCTCCACTTT | CASSLGGQINSPLHF
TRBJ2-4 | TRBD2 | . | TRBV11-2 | TGTGCCAGCAGCCATAGGACTAGCGGGGGGAAAGAGGCCAAAAACATTCAGTACTTC | CASSHRTSGGKEAKNIQYF
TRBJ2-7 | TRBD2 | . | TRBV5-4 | TGTGCCAGCAGCCCGCTAGCGGGGGGTGCCTACGAGCAGTACTTC | CASSPLAGGAYEQYF